One and the same sample provided the 3 T cell receptor beta chains below, sequenced in a study of shared clonotypes between healthy human individuals. Clones were sequenced by immunoSEQ multiplex PCR, and TCRdb holds only the in-frame ones, with some missing. Here the sample spans some 1.1 million clones, roughly 80% being singletons. Sample: memory CD4+ T cells from PBMCs. Subset here: CD45RA-negative fraction. These receptors originate from a man aged 18 to 35 in good health. Some clones in this sample may be carry-over from other donors' samples.

The V gene is TRBV10-3, the J gene TRBJ2-5; D is perhaps TRBD2 (6 bases). The CDR3 has 15 amino acids. Per the germline V gene, CDR1 is ENHRY and CDR2 is SYGVKD. V lost 4 bases and J 4 bases, leaving 16 bases between the germline ends. The CDR3 DNA sequence: TGTGCCATCAGTGGGGGATGGGGGGTCGGAGAGACCCAGTACTTC. It specifies CAISGGWGVGETQYF.

This clone showed up just a few times. Additional DNA sequences in this sample encode the identical CDR3. This chain connects TRBV5-1 to TRBJ2-1; 7 nucleotides line up with TRBD1. The CDR3 totals 14 residues. The germline V gene encodes CDR1 SGHRS and CDR2 YFSETQ. V lost 0 bases, J lost 3 bases, and 0 bases stayed unmatched. DNA for the CDR3: TGCGCCAGCAGCTTGGGGACAGGCTACAATGAGCAGTTCTTC. Protein sequence: CASSLGTGYNEQFF.

J is TRBJ1-1 and V is TRBV5-1, with unresolved D. Germline V gene sequence: CDR1 SGHRS, CDR2 YFSETQ. This CDR3 comprises 12 residues. Trimming shortened V by 5 bases and J by 3 bases, and 8 bases separated the two germline ends. For the CDR3, the DNA is TGCGCCAGCAGGTCAGGATACACTGAAGCTTTCTTT. This codes for CASRSGYTEAFF. Variable domain in full (rest from reference TRBV5-1 and TRBJ1-1): KAGVTQTPRYLIKTRGQQVTLSCSPISGHRSVSWYQQTPGQGLQFLFEYFSETQRNKGNFPGRFSGRQFSNSRSEMNVSTLELGDSALYLCASRSGYTEAFFGQGTRLTVV.